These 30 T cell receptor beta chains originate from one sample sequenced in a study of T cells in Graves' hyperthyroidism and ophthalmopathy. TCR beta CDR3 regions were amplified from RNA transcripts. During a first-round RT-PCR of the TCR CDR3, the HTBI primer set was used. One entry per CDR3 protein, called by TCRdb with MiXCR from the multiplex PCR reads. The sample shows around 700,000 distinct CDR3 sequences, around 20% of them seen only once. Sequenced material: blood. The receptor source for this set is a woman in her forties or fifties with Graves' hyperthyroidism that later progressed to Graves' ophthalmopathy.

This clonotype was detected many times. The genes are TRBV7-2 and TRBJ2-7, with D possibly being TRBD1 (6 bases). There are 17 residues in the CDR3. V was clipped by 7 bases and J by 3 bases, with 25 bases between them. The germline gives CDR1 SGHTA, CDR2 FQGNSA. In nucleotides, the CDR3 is TGTGCCAGCACTAATAGGGTAGGGGCAGGGGTCAACTACGAGCAGTACTTC. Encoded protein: CASTNRVGAGVNYEQYF.

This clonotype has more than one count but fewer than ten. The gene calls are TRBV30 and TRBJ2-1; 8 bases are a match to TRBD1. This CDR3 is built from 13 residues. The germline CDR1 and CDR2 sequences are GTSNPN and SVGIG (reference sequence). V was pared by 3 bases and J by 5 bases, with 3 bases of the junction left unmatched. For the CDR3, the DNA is TGTGCCTGGAGAGGGACAGGAGACAATGAGCAGTTCTTC. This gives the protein CAWRGTGDNEQFF.

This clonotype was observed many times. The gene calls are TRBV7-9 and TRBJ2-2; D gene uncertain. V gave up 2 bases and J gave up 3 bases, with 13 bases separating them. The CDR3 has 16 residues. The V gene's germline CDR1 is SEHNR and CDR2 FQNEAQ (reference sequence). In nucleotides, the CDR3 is TGTGCCAGCAGCTTACTTCCGGGCAGAGACACCGGGGAGCTGTTTTTT. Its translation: CASSLLPGRDTGELFF.

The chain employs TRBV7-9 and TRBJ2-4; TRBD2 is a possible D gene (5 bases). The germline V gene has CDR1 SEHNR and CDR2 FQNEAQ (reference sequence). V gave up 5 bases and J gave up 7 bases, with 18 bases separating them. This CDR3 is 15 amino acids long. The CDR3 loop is CASSTPGRDNNIQYF. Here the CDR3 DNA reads TGTGCCAGCAGCACCCCGGGAAGGGATAACAACATTCAGTACTTC.

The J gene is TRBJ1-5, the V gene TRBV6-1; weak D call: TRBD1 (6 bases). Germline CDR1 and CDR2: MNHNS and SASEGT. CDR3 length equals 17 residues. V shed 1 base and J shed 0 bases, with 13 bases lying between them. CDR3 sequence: CASSEVAGAYSNQPQHF. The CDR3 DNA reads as TGTGCCAGCAGTGAAGTGGCAGGGGCGTATAGCAATCAGCCCCAGCATTTT.

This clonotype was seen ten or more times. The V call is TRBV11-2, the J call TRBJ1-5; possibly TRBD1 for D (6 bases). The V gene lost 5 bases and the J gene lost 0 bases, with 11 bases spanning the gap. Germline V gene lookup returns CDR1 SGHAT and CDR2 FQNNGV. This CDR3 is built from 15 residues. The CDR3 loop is CASSKGQFSNQPQHF. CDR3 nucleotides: TGTGCCAGCAGCAAAGGACAGTTTAGCAATCAGCCCCAGCATTTT.

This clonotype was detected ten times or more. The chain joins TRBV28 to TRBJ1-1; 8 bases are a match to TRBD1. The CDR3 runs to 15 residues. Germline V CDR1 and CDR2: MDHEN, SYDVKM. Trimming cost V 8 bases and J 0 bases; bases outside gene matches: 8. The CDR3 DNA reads TGTGCCAGCGGTAATTCGGACAGGGTGAACACTGAAGCTTTCTTT. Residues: CASGNSDRVNTEAFF.

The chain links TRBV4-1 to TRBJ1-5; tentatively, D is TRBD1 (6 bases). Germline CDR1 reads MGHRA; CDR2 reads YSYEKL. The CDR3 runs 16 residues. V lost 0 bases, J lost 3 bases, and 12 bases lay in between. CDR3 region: CASSQEVDRLNQPQHF. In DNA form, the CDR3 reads TGCGCCAGCAGCCAAGAGGTCGACAGGCTCAATCAGCCCCAGCATTTT.

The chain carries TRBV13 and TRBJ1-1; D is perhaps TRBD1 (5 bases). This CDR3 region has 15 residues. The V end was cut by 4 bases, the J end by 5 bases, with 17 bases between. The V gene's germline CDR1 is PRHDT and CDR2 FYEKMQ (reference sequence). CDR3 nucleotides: TGTGCCAGCAGCTCGATACAAACAAGGGGTACTGAAGCTTTCTTT. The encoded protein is CASSSIQTRGTEAFF. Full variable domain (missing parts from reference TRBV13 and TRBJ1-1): AAGVIQSPRHLIKEKRETATLKCYPIPRHDTVYWYQQGPGQDPQFLISFYEKMQSDKGSIPDRFSAQQFSDYHSELNMSSLELGDSALYFCASSSIQTRGTEAFFGQGTRLTVV.

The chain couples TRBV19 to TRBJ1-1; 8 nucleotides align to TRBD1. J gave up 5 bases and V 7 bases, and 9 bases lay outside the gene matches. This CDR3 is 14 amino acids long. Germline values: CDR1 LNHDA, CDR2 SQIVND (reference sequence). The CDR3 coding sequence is TGTGCCAGTACAAGGAGCAGGGGGCTGACTGAAGCTTTCTTT. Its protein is CASTRSRGLTEAFF.

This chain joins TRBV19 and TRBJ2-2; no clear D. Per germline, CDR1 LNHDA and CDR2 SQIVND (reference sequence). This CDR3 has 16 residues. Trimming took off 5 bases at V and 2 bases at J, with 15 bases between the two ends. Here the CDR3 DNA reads TGTGCCAGTAGTCGAATGGATAGGGCAAACACCGGGGAGCTGTTTTTT. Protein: CASSRMDRANTGELFF.

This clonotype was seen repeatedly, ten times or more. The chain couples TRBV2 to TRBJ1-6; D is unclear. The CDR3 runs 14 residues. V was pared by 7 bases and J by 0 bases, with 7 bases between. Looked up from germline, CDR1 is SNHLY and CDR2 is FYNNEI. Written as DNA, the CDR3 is TGTGCCAGCACTCGGGACTCCTATAATTCACCCCTCCACTTT. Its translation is CASTRDSYNSPLHF. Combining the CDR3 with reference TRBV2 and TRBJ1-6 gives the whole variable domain EPEVTQTPSHQVTQMGQEVILRCVPISNHLYFYWYRQILGQKVEFLVSFYNNEISEKSEIFDDQFSVERPDGSNFTLKIRSTKLEDSAMYFCASTRDSYNSPLHFGNGTRLTVT.

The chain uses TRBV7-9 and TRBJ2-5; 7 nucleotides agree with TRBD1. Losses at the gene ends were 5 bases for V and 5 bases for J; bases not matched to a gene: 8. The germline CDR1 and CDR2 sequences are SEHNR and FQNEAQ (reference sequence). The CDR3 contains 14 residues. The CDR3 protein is CASSRRTGGETQYF. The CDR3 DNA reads TGTGCCAGCAGCCGACGGACAGGCGGGGAGACCCAGTACTTC.

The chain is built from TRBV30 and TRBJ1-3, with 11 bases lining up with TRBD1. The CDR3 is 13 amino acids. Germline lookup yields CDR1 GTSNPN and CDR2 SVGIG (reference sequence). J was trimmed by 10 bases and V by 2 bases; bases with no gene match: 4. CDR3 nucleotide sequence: TGTGCCTGGAGTCAGGGACAGGGGGGAACCATATATTTT. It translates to CAWSQGQGGTIYF.

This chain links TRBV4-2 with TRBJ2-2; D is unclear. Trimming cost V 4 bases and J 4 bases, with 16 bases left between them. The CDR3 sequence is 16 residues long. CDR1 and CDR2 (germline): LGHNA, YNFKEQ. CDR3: CASSRRMGKGTGELFF. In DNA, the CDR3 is TGTGCCAGCAGCCGTCGGATGGGGAAAGGCACCGGGGAGCTGTTTTTT.

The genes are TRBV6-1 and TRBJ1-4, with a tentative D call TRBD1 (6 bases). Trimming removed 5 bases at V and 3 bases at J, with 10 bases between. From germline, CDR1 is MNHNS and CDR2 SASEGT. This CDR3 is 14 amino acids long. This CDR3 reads CASSSGAPNEKLFF. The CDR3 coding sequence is TGTGCCAGCAGTTCAGGGGCACCTAATGAAAAACTGTTTTTT.

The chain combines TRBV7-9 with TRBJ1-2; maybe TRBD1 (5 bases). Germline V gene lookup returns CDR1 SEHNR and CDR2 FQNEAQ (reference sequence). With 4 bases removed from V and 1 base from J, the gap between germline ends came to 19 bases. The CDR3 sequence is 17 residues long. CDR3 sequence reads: CASSSTRQTELNYGYTF. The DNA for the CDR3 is TGTGCCAGCAGCTCTACCCGACAGACGGAACTTAACTATGGCTACACCTTC.

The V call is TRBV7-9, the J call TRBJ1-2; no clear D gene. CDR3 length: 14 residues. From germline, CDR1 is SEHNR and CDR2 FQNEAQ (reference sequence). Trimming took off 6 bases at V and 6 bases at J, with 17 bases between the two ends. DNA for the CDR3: TGTGCCAGCAGTTTGTTAAGCGGCGCGGATGGCTACACCTTC. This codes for CASSLLSGADGYTF.

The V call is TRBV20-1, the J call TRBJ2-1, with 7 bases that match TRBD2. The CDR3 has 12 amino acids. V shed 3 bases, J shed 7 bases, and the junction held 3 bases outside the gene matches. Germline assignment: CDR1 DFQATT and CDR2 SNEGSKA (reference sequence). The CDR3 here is CSASLAENEQFF. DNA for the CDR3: TGCAGTGCTAGTCTAGCGGAGAATGAGCAGTTCTTC.

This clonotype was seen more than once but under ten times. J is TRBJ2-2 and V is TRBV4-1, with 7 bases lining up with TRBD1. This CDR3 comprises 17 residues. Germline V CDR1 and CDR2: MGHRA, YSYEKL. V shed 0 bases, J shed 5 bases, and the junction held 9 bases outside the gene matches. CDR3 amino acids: CASSQEANRGRTGELFF. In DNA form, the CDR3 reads TGCGCCAGCAGCCAAGAAGCGAACAGGGGAAGAACCGGGGAGCTGTTTTTT.

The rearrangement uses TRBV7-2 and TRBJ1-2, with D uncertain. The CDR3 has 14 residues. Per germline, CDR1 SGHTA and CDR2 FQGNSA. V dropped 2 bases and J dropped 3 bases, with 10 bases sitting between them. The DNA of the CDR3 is TGTGCCAGCAGCTTACTCACCAGAGACTATGGCTACACCTTC. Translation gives CASSLLTRDYGYTF.

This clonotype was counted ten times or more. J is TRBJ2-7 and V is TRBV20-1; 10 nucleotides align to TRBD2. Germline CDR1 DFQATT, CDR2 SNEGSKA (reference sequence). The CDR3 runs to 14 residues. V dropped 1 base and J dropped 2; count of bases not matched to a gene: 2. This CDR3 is CSARVLAGAYEQYF. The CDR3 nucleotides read TGCAGTGCTAGAGTCCTAGCGGGGGCCTACGAGCAGTACTTC.

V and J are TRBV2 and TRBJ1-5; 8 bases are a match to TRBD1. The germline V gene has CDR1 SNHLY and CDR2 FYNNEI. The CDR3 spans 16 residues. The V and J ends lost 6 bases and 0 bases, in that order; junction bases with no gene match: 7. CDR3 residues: CASRRQGSYSNQPQHF. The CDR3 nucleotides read TGTGCCAGCAGACGACAGGGGTCATATAGCAATCAGCCCCAGCATTTT.

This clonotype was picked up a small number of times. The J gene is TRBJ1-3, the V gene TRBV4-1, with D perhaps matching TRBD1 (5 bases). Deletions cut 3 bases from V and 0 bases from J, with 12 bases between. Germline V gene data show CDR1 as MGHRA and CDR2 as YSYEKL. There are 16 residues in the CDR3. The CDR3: CASSHWQDNSGNTIYF. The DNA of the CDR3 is TGCGCCAGCAGCCACTGGCAGGACAACTCTGGAAACACCATATATTTT.

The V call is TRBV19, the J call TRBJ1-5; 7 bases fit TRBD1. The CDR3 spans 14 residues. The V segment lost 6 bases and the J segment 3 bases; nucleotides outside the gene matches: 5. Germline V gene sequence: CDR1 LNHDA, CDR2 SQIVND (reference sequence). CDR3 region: CASSGGQNNQPQHF. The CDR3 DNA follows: TGTGCCAGTAGCGGGGGACAGAACAATCAGCCCCAGCATTTT.

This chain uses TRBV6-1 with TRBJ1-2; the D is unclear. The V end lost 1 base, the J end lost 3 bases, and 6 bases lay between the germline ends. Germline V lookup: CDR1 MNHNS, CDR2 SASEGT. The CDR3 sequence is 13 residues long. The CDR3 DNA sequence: TGTGCCAGCAGTGAAGTCGGCCACTATGGCTACACCTTC. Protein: CASSEVGHYGYTF.

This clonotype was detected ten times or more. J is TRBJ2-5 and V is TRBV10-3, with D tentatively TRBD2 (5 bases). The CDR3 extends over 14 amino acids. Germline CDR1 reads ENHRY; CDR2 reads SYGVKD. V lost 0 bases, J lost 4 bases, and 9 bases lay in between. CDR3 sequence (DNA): TGTGCCATCAGTGAGTCGATGGGGAGAGAGACCCAGTACTTC. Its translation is CAISESMGRETQYF.

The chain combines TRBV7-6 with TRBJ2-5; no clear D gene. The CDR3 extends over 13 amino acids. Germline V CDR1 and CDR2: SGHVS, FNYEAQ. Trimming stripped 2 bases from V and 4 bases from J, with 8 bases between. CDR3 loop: CASSLHTPETQYF. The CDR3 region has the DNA TGTGCCAGCAGCTTACACACCCCAGAGACCCAGTACTTC.

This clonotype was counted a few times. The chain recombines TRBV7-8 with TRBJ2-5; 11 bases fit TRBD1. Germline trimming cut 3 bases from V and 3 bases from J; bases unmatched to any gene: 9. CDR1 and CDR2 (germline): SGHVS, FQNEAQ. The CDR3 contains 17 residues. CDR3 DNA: TGTGCCAGCAGCTTGACCGGACAGGGGGCGCCCGAAGAGACCCAGTACTTC. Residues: CASSLTGQGAPEETQYF.

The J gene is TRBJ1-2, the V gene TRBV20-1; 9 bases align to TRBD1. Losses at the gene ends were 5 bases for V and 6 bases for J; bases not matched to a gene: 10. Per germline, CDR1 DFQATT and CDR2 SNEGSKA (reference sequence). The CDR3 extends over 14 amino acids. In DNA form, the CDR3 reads TGCAGTGCTCTTCGCACAGGGGGCAGGAATGGCTACACCTTC. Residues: CSALRTGGRNGYTF.